This is a list of T cell receptor beta chains from one sample in a study of cytomegalovirus exposure and HLA in healthy donors. This table comes from immunoSEQ multiplex PCR, and its TCRdb copy is limited to in-frame clones, with some not included. This sample has around 130,000 clones, with 89% found just once. The sequencing sample was made of PBMCs. The receptor source for this set is a man younger than 40 in good health and CMV-seronegative. Both conserved end residues are part of each CDR3. D genes are given only for firm matches.

j_call v_call d_call cdr3_aa
TRBJ1-5 TRBV27 NA CASSPIGQGYNQPQHF
TRBJ2-2 TRBV11-2 NA CASSLDTSSPNTGELFF
TRBJ1-3 TRBV10-3 TRBD1 CAISRDRAVGNTIYF
TRBJ1-5 TRBV7-2 TRBD1 CASSSQGGYGQPQHF
TRBJ2-7 TRBV27 NA CASSLRGSSSYEQYF
TRBJ2-7 TRBV11-2 TRBD2 CASSLGLAGPYEQYF
TRBJ1-3 TRBV6-5 NA CATIGRTVSGNTIYF
TRBJ1-5 TRBV4-1 NA CASSHTVRNQPQHF
TRBJ2-1 TRBV6-1 NA CASRLHYNEQFF
TRBJ2-3 TRBV20-1 TRBD2 CSPSGGATQYF
TRBJ1-1 TRBV6-4 NA CASSDGPTEAFF
TRBJ2-7 TRBV7-2 TRBD2 CASSFPLVAGAYEQYF
TRBJ2-7 TRBV5-1 TRBD1 CASSNGQGNYEQYF
TRBJ2-7 TRBV6-5 TRBD1 CASSNRDSSYEQYF
TRBJ2-7 TRBV19 TRBD1 CASSGRDRVGGEQYF
TRBJ2-1 TRBV7-3 NA CASSFDNEQFF
TRBJ2-7 TRBV29-1 NA CSVEDGLKNEQYF
TRBJ1-2 TRBV29-1 TRBD1 CSVRTGVGGYTF
TRBJ2-1 TRBV27 TRBD1 CAAWGQGRSYNEQFF
TRBJ2-3 TRBV27 TRBD1 CASSLSGTGTDTQYF
TRBJ2-1 TRBV2 TRBD2 CASSEDPGREGHEQFF
TRBJ2-7 TRBV6-6 TRBD1 CASSRPGTASYEQYF
TRBJ1-2 TRBV7-9 NA CASSLWDKEAYYGYTF
TRBJ2-1 TRBV6-5 TRBD2 CASSYLAGGLNEQFF
TRBJ1-4 TRBV4-2 NA CASSQRNDEKLFF
TRBJ2-1 TRBV7-6 TRBD1 CASSLQGALNEQFF
TRBJ1-2 TRBV7-9 TRBD1 CASSNTGGYGYGYTF
TRBJ1-6 TRBV7-2 NA CASSLLGSPYNSPLHF
TRBJ2-3 TRBV7-2 NA CASTRGASTDTQYF
TRBJ1-2 TRBV6-6 TRBD1 CASSQRQGAGGYTF
TRBJ2-2 TRBV6-1 NA CASSEALASGGELFF
TRBJ1-5 TRBV18 NA CASSTATAQQPQHF
TRBJ2-1 TRBV10-2 TRBD2 CASRLAGGLSDEQFF
TRBJ1-2 TRBV5-1 TRBD1 CASSLTGDGYGYTF
TRBJ2-7 TRBV27 TRBD2 CASSPLKRGYEQYF
TRBJ2-2 TRBV5-1 TRBD1 CASSLGRLGQATGELFF
TRBJ2-7 TRBV28 TRBD2 CASSPPGGYEQYF